These T cell receptor beta chains were read from a single sample in a study of OX40 agonist ivuxolimab in advanced cancers. Profiling relied on immunoSEQ multiplex PCR, and the TCRdb table lists in-frame clones only, not all of them. The sample holds around 94,000 clones, around nine tenths seen once. The material sequenced was CD4+ or CD8+ T cells sorted from blood, taken in a trial of the OX40 agonist ivuxolimab. The origin of the receptors is an adult with an advanced solid tumor such as melanoma, head and neck, liver or kidney cancer. Each CDR3 is given with its conserved first and last residue. The D gene is left open where the match is weak. Clone size appears in some rows only: once, few, many, or a class for an expanded clone.

D gene,J gene,clone size,V gene,CDR3 protein,CDR3 DNA
-,TRBJ2-7,-,TRBV29-1,CSVVRDSYEQYF,TGCAGCGTTGTGAGAGACTCCTACGAGCAGTACTTC
TRBD2,TRBJ2-3,-,TRBV10-3,CAISGLAGTDTQYF,TGTGCCATCAGCGGACTAGCGGGAACAGATACGCAGTATTTT
TRBD2,TRBJ2-1,-,TRBV11-3,CASSLIAGDHNEQFF,TGTGCCAGCAGCCTCATAGCGGGGGATCACAATGAGCAGTTCTTC
TRBD1,TRBJ1-2,once,TRBV7-7,CASSPHRDRNYGYTF,TGTGCTAGCAGCCCCCACCGGGACAGGAACTATGGCTACACCTTC
-,TRBJ1-4,-,TRBV25-1,CASSAAKGTNEKLFF,TGTGCCAGCAGTGCAGCAAAGGGAACCAATGAAAAACTGTTTTTT
-,TRBJ2-1,-,TRBV14,CASSQDRVRQFF,TGTGCCAGCAGCCAAGATCGGGTTAGGCAGTTCTTC
TRBD2,TRBJ2-5,-,TRBV25-1,CASSRRLAGYQETQYF,TGTGCCAGCAGTCGCCGACTAGCGGGGTACCAAGAGACCCAGTACTTC
-,TRBJ1-5,-,TRBV5-6,CASSLGGARQPQHF,TGTGCCAGCAGCTTGGGGGGCGCCCGGCAGCCCCAGCATTTT
TRBD1,TRBJ2-6,-,TRBV14,CASSRDSLSSGANVLTF,TGTGCCAGCAGCCGGGACAGCCTGTCCTCTGGGGCCAACGTCCTGACTTTC
TRBD2,TRBJ2-1,-,TRBV29-1,CSVGLAANNEQFF,TGCAGCGTGGGACTAGCGGCAAACAATGAGCAGTTCTTC
TRBD2,TRBJ2-7,-,TRBV7-3,CASSFNQRGEQYF,TGTGCCAGCAGCTTCAATCAGCGGGGCGAGCAGTACTTC
-,TRBJ2-7,-,TRBV2,CASSELTPYEQYF,TGTGCCAGCAGTGAATTGACCCCCTACGAGCAGTACTTC
-,TRBJ1-2,-,TRBV30,CAWSGTLSGYGYTF,TGTGCCTGGAGTGGAACACTCTCGGGCTATGGCTACACCTTC
-,TRBJ2-5,-,TRBV6-1,CASSEAGSGKETQYF,TGTGCCAGCAGTGAAGCAGGTAGCGGTAAAGAGACCCAGTACTTC
-,TRBJ1-1,-,TRBV2,CASRRGEGGTEAFF,TGTGCCAGCAGAAGGGGGGAGGGCGGCACTGAAGCTTTCTTT
-,TRBJ1-2,-,TRBV6-6,CASSLLGDYGYTF,TGTGCCAGCAGTCTACTCGGGGACTATGGCTACACCTTC
-,TRBJ1-5,once,TRBV19,CASSRDGLWGSNQPQHF,TGTGCCAGTAGTCGGGACGGATTATGGGGTAGCAATCAGCCCCAGCATTTT
TRBD2,TRBJ2-2,-,TRBV5-1,CASTFPPGGGELFF,TGCGCCAGCACCTTCCCCCCGGGAGGCGGGGAGCTGTTTTTT
TRBD2,TRBJ2-3,-,TRBV14,CASSQAGTSGRLSTDTQYF,TGTGCCAGCAGCCAAGCCGGGACTAGCGGGAGACTTAGCACAGATACGCAGTATTTT
-,TRBJ1-2,-,TRBV6-6,CASNSGRETDNYGYTF,TGTGCCAGCAACAGCGGACGGGAGACTGACAACTATGGCTACACCTTC
-,TRBJ2-7,-,TRBV18,CASSPPNRGGKAEQYF,TGTGCCAGCTCACCACCAAACAGGGGCGGGAAGGCTGAGCAGTACTTC
TRBD1,TRBJ2-7,-,TRBV29-1,CSVAGQGSEQYF,TGCAGCGTTGCGGGACAGGGCTCAGAGCAGTACTTC
-,TRBJ1-4,-,TRBV5-1,CASSPGTEATNEKLFF,TGCGCCAGCAGCCCCGGGACGGAAGCAACTAATGAAAAACTGTTTTTT
TRBD1,TRBJ2-7,-,TRBV11-2,CASSFPQGAREQYF,TGTGCCAGCAGCTTTCCCCAGGGGGCGCGGGAGCAGTACTTC
-,TRBJ2-3,-,TRBV7-9,CASSSLGDTQYF,TGTGCCAGCAGCTCCCTCGGGGATACGCAGTATTTT
-,TRBJ2-5,-,TRBV5-1,CASSFAETQYF,TGCGCCAGCAGCTTCGCAGAGACCCAGTACTTC
TRBD2,TRBJ2-1,-,TRBV25-1,CASSPPNSGGGNEQFF,TGTGCCAGCAGCCCCCCAAATAGCGGGGGGGGGAATGAGCAGTTCTTC
-,TRBJ1-2,once,TRBV6-6,CASSQTQGRKGGYTF,TGTGCCAGCTCTCAGACCCAGGGGCGCAAGGGTGGCTACACCTTC
TRBD1,TRBJ1-2,-,TRBV4-3,CASSQEDRVEGYGYTF,TGCGCCAGCAGCCAAGAGGACAGGGTGGAGGGCTATGGCTACACCTTC
TRBD1,TRBJ2-7,-,TRBV11-3,CASSLRRTGSYEQYF,TGTGCCAGCAGCCTCAGGAGGACAGGCTCCTACGAGCAGTACTTC
TRBD2,TRBJ2-3,-,TRBV9,CASSVGRSGRPDTQYF,TGTGCCAGCAGCGTAGGTCGTAGCGGGAGACCAGATACGCAGTATTTT
-,TRBJ2-5,-,TRBV5-6,CASSLGPGAQETQYF,TGTGCCAGCAGCTTGGGCCCAGGGGCACAAGAGACCCAGTACTTC
-,TRBJ1-5,-,TRBV19,CASTGDRRQTFYSNQPQHF,TGTGCCAGTACGGGAGATCGGCGACAGACTTTTTATAGCAATCAGCCCCAGCATTTT
-,TRBJ1-2,-,TRBV30,CAWSRGGDVYGYTF,TGTGCCTGGAGTAGGGGGGGCGACGTATATGGCTACACCTTC
-,TRBJ2-1,-,TRBV7-3,CASSLGQAAYNEQFF,TGTGCCAGCAGCCTAGGGCAGGCTGCTTACAATGAGCAGTTCTTC
-,TRBJ2-2,-,TRBV5-4,CASSLGGAGTGELFF,TGTGCCAGCAGCTTAGGGGGGGCGGGCACCGGGGAGCTGTTTTTT
-,TRBJ1-2,-,TRBV28,CASSLVEANYGYTF,TGTGCCAGCAGTTTGGTGGAGGCTAACTATGGCTACACCTTC
-,TRBJ2-1,-,TRBV6-5,CASTDYLAEQFF,TGTGCCAGCACCGACTATCTTGCCGAGCAGTTCTTC
-,TRBJ2-5,-,TRBV18,CASSPRVGQETQYF,TGTGCCAGCTCACCTAGGGTGGGGCAAGAGACCCAGTACTTC
-,TRBJ1-1,-,TRBV4-1,CASSPPQGQMNTEAFF,TGCGCCAGCAGTCCCCCCCAGGGCCAAATGAACACTGAAGCTTTCTTT
-,TRBJ1-4,-,TRBV2,CASSDGVLNEKLFF,TGTGCCAGCAGTGATGGCGTTCTTAATGAAAAACTGTTTTTT
-,TRBJ2-7,-,TRBV6-6,CASSGANSYEQYF,TGTGCCAGCAGCGGGGCCAACAGCTACGAGCAGTACTTC
TRBD1,TRBJ2-7,-,TRBV18,CASSPMTGYEQYF,TGTGCCAGCTCACCTATGACAGGGTACGAGCAGTACTTC
-,TRBJ1-1,-,TRBV29-1,CSASTGLTEAFF,TGCAGCGCTTCAACAGGGTTAACTGAAGCTTTCTTT